The 29 T cell receptor beta chains presented below share a single source sample, sequenced in a study of cytomegalovirus exposure and HLA in healthy donors. Researchers ran the PCR with 60 Vbeta and 13 Jbeta primers. This table comes from immunoSEQ multiplex PCR, and its TCRdb copy is limited to in-frame clones, with some not included. The sample carries over 150,000 clones, about 81% recorded once. The sequenced material came from PBMCs. All receptors come from a man aged 30 to 39 in good health and CMV-seropositive.

This chain joins TRBV9 and TRBJ2-5; 12 bases fit TRBD2. The junction had 6 bases not matched to a gene; V was cut back by 7 bases and J by 5 bases. The germline V gene encodes CDR1 SGDLS and CDR2 YYNGEE. This CDR3 is built from 14 residues. Here the CDR3 reads CASGGTSGPETQYF. CDR3 bases: TGTGCCAGCGGGGGGACTAGCGGGCCCGAGACCCAGTACTTC. Full variable domain (rest looked up from reference TRBV9 and TRBJ2-5): DSGVTQTPKHLITATGQRVTLRCSPRSGDLSVYWYQQSLDQGLQFLIQYYNGEERAKGNILERFSAQQFPDLHSELNLSSLELGDSALYFCASGGTSGPETQYFGPGTRLLVL.

On this clone itself: Other nucleotide sequences in the sample specify the same CDR3. The rearrangement joins TRBV27 to TRBJ2-3; 12 bases align to TRBD2. With 5 bases clipped from V and 2 bases from J, the junction kept 5 bases outside the gene matches. Germline V gene lookup returns CDR1 MNHEY and CDR2 SMNVEV (reference sequence). The CDR3 has 16 amino acids. Here the CDR3 reads CASSPRLAGVTDTQYF. For the CDR3, the DNA is TGTGCCAGCAGTCCGAGACTAGCGGGAGTCACAGATACGCAGTATTTT.

The CDR3: CASSLTGGTEAFF. The DNA of the CDR3 is TGTGCCAGCAGCTTAACAGGGGGCACTGAAGCTTTCTTT. The genes are TRBV7-8 and TRBJ1-1, with 8 bases matching TRBD1. Germline values: CDR1 SGHVS, CDR2 FQNEAQ. V trimming: 2 bases; J trimming: 4 bases; junction bases outside the gene matches: 0. The CDR3 totals 13 residues.

This clone occurred a few times. This chain connects TRBV4-1 to TRBJ2-5, with 9 bases that match TRBD2. V lost 8 bases, J lost 3 bases, and 10 bases stayed unmatched. Germline loops: CDR1 MGHRA, CDR2 YSYEKL. This CDR3 is built from 15 residues. The CDR3 is CASGRGGDSKETQYF. DNA for the CDR3: TGCGCCAGCGGGCGGGGGGGGGACAGTAAAGAGACCCAGTACTTC.

The gene calls are TRBV29-1 and TRBJ1-1; D call uncertain. Germline V CDR1 and CDR2: SQVTM, ANQGSEA. The CDR3 covers 13 residues. With 6 bases removed from V and 7 bases from J, the gap between germline ends came to 18 bases. CDR3 nucleotide sequence: TGCAGCGTCAGGTCTAAGGTATACGGTGAAGCTTTCTTT. It translates to CSVRSKVYGEAFF.

The V call is TRBV2, the J call TRBJ1-2; D may be TRBD1 (5 bases). This CDR3 has 14 residues. Per the germline V gene, CDR1 is SNHLY and CDR2 is FYNNEI. Here the CDR3 DNA reads TGTGCGGATCAAGTGAGCACAGGCAACTATGGCTACACCTTC. Its translation is CADQVSTGNYGYTF.

The chain joins TRBV9 to TRBJ2-4; 9 bases align to TRBD1. Per germline, CDR1 SGDLS and CDR2 YYNGEE. The trim removed 3 bases at V and 8 bases at J, leaving 6 bases unmatched. The CDR3 length is 14 residues. CDR3 in amino acids: CASSDGTGRYIQYF. CDR3 nucleotide sequence: TGTGCCAGCAGCGATGGGACAGGGAGATACATTCAGTACTTC.

CDR3 DNA sequence: TGTGCCAGCAGCCCCGTTCGGACAGATACGCAGTATTTT. Translating it yields CASSPVRTDTQYF. The chain links TRBV5-8 to TRBJ2-3; D gene unclear. The V and J ends lost 4 bases and 3 bases respectively, with 9 bases between them. CDR1 and CDR2 from the germline V gene are SGHTS and YDEGEE. This CDR3 comprises 13 residues.

This chain joins TRBV9 and TRBJ1-2; tentatively, D is TRBD1 (6 bases). Germline CDR1 is SGDLS and CDR2 is YYNGEE. CDR3 length equals 15 residues. Trimming pared 3 bases from V and 2 bases from J, leaving 14 bases between. DNA for the CDR3: TGTGCCAGCAGCGCAGCCGGGACAAAGAACTATGGCTACACCTTC. It yields the protein CASSAAGTKNYGYTF.

A few counts support this clone. The rearrangement uses TRBV10-3 and TRBJ2-7; D gene uncertain. Deletions cut 1 base from V and 0 bases from J, with 4 bases between. Germline CDR1 and CDR2: ENHRY and SYGVKD. The length of the CDR3 is 13 residues. The CDR3 sequence is CAISEWSSYEQYF. Here the CDR3 DNA reads TGTGCCATCAGTGAGTGGAGCTCCTACGAGCAGTACTTC.

The V call is TRBV6-1, the J call TRBJ2-7; D is perhaps TRBD1 (5 bases). From germline, CDR1 is MNHNS and CDR2 SASEGT. V was pared by 5 bases and J by 2 bases, with 13 bases between. This CDR3 is built from 14 residues. The CDR3 coding sequence is TGTGCCAGCAGTCCCAGGGAACCGACCTACGAGCAGTACTTC. This gives the protein CASSPREPTYEQYF.

The chain uses TRBV18 and TRBJ1-4; weak D call: TRBD1 (5 bases). The CDR3 is 12 residues long. Germline lookup yields CDR1 KGHSH and CDR2 LQKENI. V was shortened by 3 bases and J by 8 bases, with 7 bases between the two germline ends. CDR3 loop: CASSPEGEKLFF. For the CDR3, the DNA is TGTGCCAGCTCACCGGAGGGGGAAAAACTGTTTTTT.

CDR3 DNA sequence: TGTGCCAGCAGCTTTGACGGGAGGTGGCCCCAGCATTTT. Its protein product is CASSFDGRWPQHF. The chain is built from TRBV5-4 and TRBJ1-5, with D unclear. With 2 bases removed from V and 9 bases from J, the gap between germline ends came to 12 bases. Looked up from germline, CDR1 is SGHNT and CDR2 is YYREEE (reference sequence). The CDR3 has 13 residues.

On this clone: One end of the junction fails to match germline, which may point to a read error. V and J are TRBV7-3 and TRBJ1-2, with D perhaps TRBD1 (6 bases). The CDR3 length is 17 residues. Germline V gives CDR1 SGHTA, CDR2 FQGTGA. In DNA, the CDR3 is TGTTCCAGCAGCCACCGGGACACTCCTTGGGGGCCCTATGGCTACACCTTC. Its protein is CSSSHRDTPWGPYGYTF. Looking up the rest from reference TRBV7-3 and TRBJ1-2 gives the full variable domain: GAGVSQTPSNKVTEKGKYVELRCDPISGHTALYWYRQSLGQGPEFLIYFQGTGAADDSGLPNDRFFAVRPEGSVSTLKIQRTERGDSAVYLCSSSHRDTPWGPYGYTFGSGTRLTVV.

The genes are TRBV11-2 and TRBJ2-7, with 12 positions matching TRBD2. CDR1 and CDR2 from the germline V gene are SGHAT and FQNNGV. This CDR3 is built from 15 residues. V dropped 3 bases and J dropped 5; count of bases not matched to a gene: 5. DNA for the CDR3: TGTGCCAGCAGCTTTACTAGCGGGGGGTCTCACGAGCAGTACTTC. This translates into CASSFTSGGSHEQYF.

The rearrangement links TRBV5-5 to TRBJ2-4; TRBD2 agrees at 8 bases. CDR1 and CDR2 from the germline V gene are SGHKS and YYEKEE (reference sequence). Trimming took 3 bases from V and 0 from J; bases not matched to a gene: 8. The CDR3 is 17 amino acids. This CDR3 reads CASSSTGGFLAKNIQYF. The CDR3 coding sequence is TGTGCCAGCAGCTCCACGGGGGGGTTTCTAGCCAAAAACATTCAGTACTTC.

The chain joins TRBV2 to TRBJ2-3; weak D call: TRBD2 (5 bases). Trimming removed 0 bases from V and 7 bases from J, with 11 bases in between. The germline V gene encodes CDR1 SNHLY and CDR2 FYNNEI. The CDR3 extends over 14 amino acids. CDR3 in DNA: TGTGCCAGCAGTGAAGCGGGGAGAATTTATACGCAGTATTTT. Amino acids: CASSEAGRIYTQYF.

A few counts support this clone. The V and J genes are TRBV6-5 and TRBJ1-1; D is unresolved. Looked up from germline, CDR1 is MNHEY and CDR2 is SVGAGI. The CDR3 is 13 residues long. V was shortened by 6 bases and J by 0 bases, with 8 bases between the two germline ends. In DNA, the CDR3 is TGTGCCAGCAGGCAGGTTATGAACACTGAAGCTTTCTTT. Translated: CASRQVMNTEAFF.

The chain links TRBV9 to TRBJ2-3; TRBD2 matches 12 bases. The trim removed 4 bases at V and 5 bases at J, leaving 5 bases unmatched. This CDR3 has 15 residues. Germline V gene data show CDR1 as SGDLS and CDR2 as YYNGEE. CDR3 nucleotide sequence: TGTGCCAGCAGCCTTTCGACTAGCGGGGGAGATACGCAGTATTTT. Its translation: CASSLSTSGGDTQYF.

V usage is TRBV12-5 and J usage is TRBJ2-7; perhaps TRBD2 as D (6 bases). Germline values: CDR1 LGHNT, CDR2 FRNRAP. The V end was cut by 4 bases, the J end by 3 bases, with 13 bases between. CDR3 length: 14 residues. The CDR3 loop is CASGSSTRYYEQYF. The CDR3 nucleotides are TGTGCTAGTGGTTCCTCGACTAGATACTACGAGCAGTACTTC.

The CDR3 nucleotides read TGTGCCACCAGCAGAGACAGTACCTCCTACGAGCAGTACTTC. Protein sequence: CATSRDSTSYEQYF. The chain combines TRBV15 with TRBJ2-7; D not resolved. The CDR3 is 14 residues long. Trimming left V 0 bases short and J 0 bases short, with 6 bases between. Germline assignment: CDR1 LNHNV and CDR2 YYDKDF (reference sequence).

V usage is TRBV28 and J usage is TRBJ2-7; TRBD1 is a possible D gene (6 bases). The germline gives CDR1 MDHEN, CDR2 SYDVKM. The CDR3 runs to 15 residues. V was shortened by 3 bases and J by 0 bases, with 12 bases between the two germline ends. CDR3 in DNA: TGTGCCAGCAGTTTCCAAGCAGGGGACTCCTACGAGCAGTACTTC. This encodes CASSFQAGDSYEQYF.

J is TRBJ2-2 and V is TRBV2, with D tentatively TRBD2 (5 bases). The length of the CDR3 is 14 residues. The ends were cut back, 1 base at V and 4 bases at J, with 7 bases in the middle. Germline V gives CDR1 SNHLY, CDR2 FYNNEI. The CDR3 nucleotides are TGTGCCAGCAGTGAAGGCGGAGGCACCGGGGAGCTGTTTTTT. Translating it yields CASSEGGGTGELFF.

The chain joins TRBV9 to TRBJ2-7; 9 bases align to TRBD1. Germline V gene sequence: CDR1 SGDLS, CDR2 YYNGEE. This CDR3 contains 15 residues. Losses at the gene ends were 1 base for V and 6 bases for J; bases not matched to a gene: 8. CDR3 sequence (DNA): TGTGCCAGCAGCGTATCCGGGACAGGGCGATCCGAGCAGTACTTC. Its translation is CASSVSGTGRSEQYF.

This chain links TRBV18 with TRBJ1-4; 7 bases align to TRBD1. There are 17 residues in the CDR3. CDR1 is KGHSH, CDR2 LQKENI, per germline. The V segment lost 3 bases and the J segment 4 bases; nucleotides outside the gene matches: 11. This CDR3 is CASSPRFLQGNNEKLFF. Here the CDR3 DNA reads TGTGCCAGCTCACCCAGATTCTTACAGGGGAATAATGAAAAACTGTTTTTT.

V usage is TRBV5-4 and J usage is TRBJ2-1; 7 bases fit TRBD2. V was clipped by 4 bases and J by 8 bases; unmatched bases: 6. This CDR3 region has 13 residues. Germline values: CDR1 SGHNT, CDR2 YYREEE (reference sequence). The CDR3: CASSLPSGDEQFF. The CDR3 DNA follows: TGTGCCAGCAGCCTCCCTAGCGGCGATGAGCAGTTCTTC.

The chain carries TRBV28 and TRBJ2-5; D is unclear. The CDR3 contains 13 residues. CDR1 is MDHEN and CDR2 is SYDVKM in the germline V gene. Trimming pared 6 bases from V and 0 bases from J, leaving 8 bases between. Written as DNA, the CDR3 is TGTGCCAGCAGCAGGCCGTACCAAGAGACCCAGTACTTC. Its protein product is CASSRPYQETQYF. Using reference TRBV28 and TRBJ2-5 for the parts outside the CDR3, the full variable domain is DVKVTQSSRYLVKRTGEKVFLECVQDMDHENMFWYRQDPGLGLRLIYFSYDVKMKEKGDIPEGYSVSREKKERFSLILESASTNQTSMYLCASSRPYQETQYFGPGTRLLVL.

This chain links TRBV4-2 with TRBJ1-4; 8 positions match TRBD1. The trim removed 3 bases at V and 7 bases at J, leaving 4 bases unmatched. CDR1 and CDR2 (germline): LGHNA, YNFKEQ. The CDR3 consists of 14 residues. This CDR3 reads CASSQVTGGEKLFF. CDR3 DNA: TGTGCCAGCAGCCAGGTTACAGGGGGTGAAAAACTGTTTTTT.

This clone has a handful of counts. The V call is TRBV7-2, the J call TRBJ2-7, with D possibly being TRBD2 (7 bases). Germline V gene sequence: CDR1 SGHTA, CDR2 FQGNSA. The V gene lost 0 bases and the J gene lost 3 bases, with 12 bases spanning the gap. This CDR3 comprises 15 residues. CDR3 region: CASSLAGGRGYEQYF. The CDR3 coding sequence is TGTGCCAGCAGCTTAGCGGGGGGGCGAGGCTACGAGCAGTACTTC.